This TCR beta chain comes out of a study of cytomegalovirus exposure and HLA in healthy donors. V dropped 5 bases and J dropped 0; count of bases not matched to a gene: 5. There are 15 residues in the CDR3. Germline values: CDR1 LNHDA, CDR2 SQIVND (reference sequence). Regarding this clone: The antigen remains unidentified.

PCR was performed using 60 Vbeta and 13 Jbeta primers. Profiling relied on immunoSEQ multiplex PCR, and the TCRdb table lists in-frame clones only, not all of them. Altogether roughly 97,000 clones are present, 78% being singletons, with the ten largest covering approximately 1.5%. Overall study findings and caveats: Generally TCR sequences proved uncommon, though certain public TCRs appeared in numerous donors.

The sequenced sample consisted of PBMCs. The chain uses TRBV19 and TRBJ2-7; the match to TRBD1 covers 9 bases. This receptor was obtained from a woman in her thirties or forties in good health and CMV-seronegative. Written as DNA, the CDR3 is TGTGCCAGTAGTGGTGGGACAGGGCCCTCCTACGAGCAGTACTTC. Residues: CASSGGTGPSYEQYF.